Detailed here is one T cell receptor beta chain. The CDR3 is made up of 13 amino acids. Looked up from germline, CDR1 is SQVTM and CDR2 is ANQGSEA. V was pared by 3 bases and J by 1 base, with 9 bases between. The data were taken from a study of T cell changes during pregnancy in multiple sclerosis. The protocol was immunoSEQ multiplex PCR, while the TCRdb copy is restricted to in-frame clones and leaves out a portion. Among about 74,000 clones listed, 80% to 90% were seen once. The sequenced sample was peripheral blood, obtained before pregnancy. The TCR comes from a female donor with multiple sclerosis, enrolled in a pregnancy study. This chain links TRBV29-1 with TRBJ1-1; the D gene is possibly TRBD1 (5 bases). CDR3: CSVDVGGNTEAFF. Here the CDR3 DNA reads TGCAGCGTTGATGTGGGGGGGAACACTGAAGCTTTCTTT.